This T cell receptor beta chain was identified in a study of shared clonotypes between healthy human individuals. Germline-derived CDR1 and CDR2 are LNHNV and YYDKDF (reference sequence). Trimming took off 5 bases at V and 4 bases at J, with 6 bases between the two ends. This CDR3 is built from 12 residues. This clone was observed a few times. Each subset's genomic DNA was shared equally among a number of immunoSEQ plates. Data came from immunoSEQ multiplex PCR; TCRdb stores just in-frame clones and leaves some out. Of more than 150,000 clones listed, 65% to 70% are singletons. This chain uses TRBV15 with TRBJ2-1, with no clear D. The TCR comes from a man younger than 45 in good health. Sequenced material: memory CD4+ T cells sorted from blood. Indicated subset: CD45RA-negative fraction. The CDR3 region has the DNA TGTGCCACCAGCCGTACATACAATGAGCAGTTCTTC. Its translation: CATSRTYNEQFF.